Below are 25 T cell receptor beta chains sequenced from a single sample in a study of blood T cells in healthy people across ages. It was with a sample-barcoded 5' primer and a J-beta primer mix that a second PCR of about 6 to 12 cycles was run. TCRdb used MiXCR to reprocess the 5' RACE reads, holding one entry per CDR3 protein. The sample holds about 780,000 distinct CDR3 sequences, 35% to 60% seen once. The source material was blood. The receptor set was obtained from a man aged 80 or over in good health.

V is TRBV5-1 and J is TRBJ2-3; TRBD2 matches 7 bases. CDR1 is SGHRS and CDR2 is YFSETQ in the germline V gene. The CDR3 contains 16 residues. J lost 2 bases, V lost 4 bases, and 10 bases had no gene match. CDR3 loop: CASSPRWGGITDTQYF. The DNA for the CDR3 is TGCGCCAGCAGCCCGCGCTGGGGGGGGATCACAGATACGCAGTATTTT.

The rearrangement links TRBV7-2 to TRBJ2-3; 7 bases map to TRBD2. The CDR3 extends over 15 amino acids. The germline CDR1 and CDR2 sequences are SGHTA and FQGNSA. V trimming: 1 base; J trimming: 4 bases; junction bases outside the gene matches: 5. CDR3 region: CASSLVLAGADTQYF. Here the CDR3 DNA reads TGTGCCAGCAGCTTAGTTTTAGCGGGTGCAGATACGCAGTATTTT.

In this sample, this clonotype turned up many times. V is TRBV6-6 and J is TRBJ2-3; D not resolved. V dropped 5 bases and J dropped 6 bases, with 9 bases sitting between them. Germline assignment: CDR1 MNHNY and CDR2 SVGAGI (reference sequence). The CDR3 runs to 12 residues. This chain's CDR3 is CASSRGGDTQYF. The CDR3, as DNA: TGTGCCAGCAGTCGAGGTGGCGATACGCAGTATTTT.

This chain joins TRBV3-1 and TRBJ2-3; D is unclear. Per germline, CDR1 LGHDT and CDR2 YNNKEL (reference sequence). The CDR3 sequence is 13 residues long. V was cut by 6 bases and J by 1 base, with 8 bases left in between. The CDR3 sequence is CASRQRGTDTQYF. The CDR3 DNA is TGTGCCAGCAGGCAACGGGGCACAGATACGCAGTATTTT.

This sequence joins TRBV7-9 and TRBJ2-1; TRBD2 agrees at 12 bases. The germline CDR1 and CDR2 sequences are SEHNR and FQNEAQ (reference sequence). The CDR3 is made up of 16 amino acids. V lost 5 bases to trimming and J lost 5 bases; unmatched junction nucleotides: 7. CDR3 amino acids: CASSRLGLAGNNEQFF. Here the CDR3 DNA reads TGTGCCAGCAGCCGGTTGGGACTAGCGGGCAACAATGAGCAGTTCTTC.

CDR3 nucleotide sequence: TGTGCCAGCAGCTTAGTTCCGATGACAGATACGCAGTATTTT. Translating gives CASSLVPMTDTQYF. The chain has TRBV11-1 and TRBJ2-3, with D unresolved. The CDR3 spans 14 residues. V lost 1 base to trimming and J lost 3 bases, with 8 bases between them. Germline V gives CDR1 SGHAT, CDR2 FQDESV (reference sequence).

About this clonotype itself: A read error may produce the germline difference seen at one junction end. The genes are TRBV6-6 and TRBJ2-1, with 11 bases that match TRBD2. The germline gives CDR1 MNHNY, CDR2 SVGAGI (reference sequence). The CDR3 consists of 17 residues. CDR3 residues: CASSSPFSGRVYNEQLF. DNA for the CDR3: TGTGCCAGCAGTTCGCCTTTTAGCGGGAGGGTCTACAATGAGCAGCTCTTC.

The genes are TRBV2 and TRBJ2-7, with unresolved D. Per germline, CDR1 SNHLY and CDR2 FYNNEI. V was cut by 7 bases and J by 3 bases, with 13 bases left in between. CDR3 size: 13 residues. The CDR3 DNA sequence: TGTGCCAGCACTCCGGACGGAAACTACGAGCAGTACTTC. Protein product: CASTPDGNYEQYF.

The CDR3 region is CASSGPDKTSGGLFPYEQYF. As DNA, the CDR3 is TGTGCCAGCAGCGGACCCGACAAGACTAGCGGGGGCTTATTTCCCTACGAGCAGTACTTC. V usage is TRBV13 and J usage is TRBJ2-7; 12 bases are shared with TRBD2. J lost 2 bases, V lost 5 bases, and 19 bases had no gene match. Germline V gene lookup returns CDR1 PRHDT and CDR2 FYEKMQ (reference sequence). The CDR3 is 20 amino acids. Filled out from reference TRBV13 and TRBJ2-7, the complete variable domain reads AAGVIQSPRHLIKEKRETATLKCYPIPRHDTVYWYQQGPGQDPQFLISFYEKMQSDKGSIPDRFSAQQFSDYHSELNMSSLELGDSALYFCASSGPDKTSGGLFPYEQYFGPGTRLTVT.

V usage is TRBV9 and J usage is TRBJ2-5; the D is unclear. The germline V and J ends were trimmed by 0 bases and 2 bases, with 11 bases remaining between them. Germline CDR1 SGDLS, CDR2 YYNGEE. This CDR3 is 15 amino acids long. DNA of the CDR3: TGTGCCAGCAGCGTAGGACCGGCTGATCAAGAGACCCAGTACTTC. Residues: CASSVGPADQETQYF.

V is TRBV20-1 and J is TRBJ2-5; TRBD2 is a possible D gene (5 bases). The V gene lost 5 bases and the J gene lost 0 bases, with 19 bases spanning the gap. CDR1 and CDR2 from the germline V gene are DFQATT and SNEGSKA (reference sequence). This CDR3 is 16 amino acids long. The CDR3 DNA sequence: TGCAGTGCTGTTCCAATGGGAGTCCGGGACCAAGAGACCCAGTACTTC. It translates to CSAVPMGVRDQETQYF.

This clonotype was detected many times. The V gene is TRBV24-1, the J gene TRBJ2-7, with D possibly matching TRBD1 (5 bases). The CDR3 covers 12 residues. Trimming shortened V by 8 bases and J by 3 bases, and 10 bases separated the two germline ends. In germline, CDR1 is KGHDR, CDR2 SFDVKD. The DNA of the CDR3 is TGTGCCACCAAGCGACAGAACTACGAGCAGTACTTC. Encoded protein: CATKRQNYEQYF.

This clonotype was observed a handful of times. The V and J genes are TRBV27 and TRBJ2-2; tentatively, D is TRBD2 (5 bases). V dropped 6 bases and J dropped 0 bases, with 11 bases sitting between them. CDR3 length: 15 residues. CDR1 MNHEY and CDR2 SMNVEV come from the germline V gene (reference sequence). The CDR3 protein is CASRTGLANTGELFF. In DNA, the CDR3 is TGTGCCAGCAGAACCGGACTCGCGAACACCGGGGAGCTGTTTTTT.

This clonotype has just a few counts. The CDR3, as DNA: TGTGCCAGCAGTGGACAGGGGGCGGGCGAGCAGTACTTC. It yields the protein CASSGQGAGEQYF. The chain uses TRBV2 and TRBJ2-7, with TRBD1 matching 10 bases. Germline V gives CDR1 SNHLY, CDR2 FYNNEI. CDR3 size: 13 residues. The trim removed 4 bases at V and 6 bases at J, leaving 3 bases unmatched.

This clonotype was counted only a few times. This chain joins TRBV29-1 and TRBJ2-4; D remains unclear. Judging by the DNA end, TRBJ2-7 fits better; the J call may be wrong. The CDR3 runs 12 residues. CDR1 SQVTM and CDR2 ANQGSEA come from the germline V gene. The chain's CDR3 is CSVTPQRNEQYF. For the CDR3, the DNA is TGCAGCGTGACCCCCCAGAGGAACGAGCAGTACTTC.

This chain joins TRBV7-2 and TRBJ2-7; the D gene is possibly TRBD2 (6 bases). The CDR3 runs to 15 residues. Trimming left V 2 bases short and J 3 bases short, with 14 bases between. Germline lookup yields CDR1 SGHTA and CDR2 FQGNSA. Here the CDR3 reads CASSLSGEGVYEQYF. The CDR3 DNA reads TGTGCCAGCAGCTTATCGGGGGAAGGGGTCTACGAGCAGTACTTC.

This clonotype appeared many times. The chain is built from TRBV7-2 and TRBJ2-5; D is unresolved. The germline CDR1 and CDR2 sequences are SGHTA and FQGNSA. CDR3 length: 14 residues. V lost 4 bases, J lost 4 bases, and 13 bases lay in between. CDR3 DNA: TGTGCCAGCAGCTCCCTGGCGGTAACAGAGACCCAGTACTTC. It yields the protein CASSSLAVTETQYF.

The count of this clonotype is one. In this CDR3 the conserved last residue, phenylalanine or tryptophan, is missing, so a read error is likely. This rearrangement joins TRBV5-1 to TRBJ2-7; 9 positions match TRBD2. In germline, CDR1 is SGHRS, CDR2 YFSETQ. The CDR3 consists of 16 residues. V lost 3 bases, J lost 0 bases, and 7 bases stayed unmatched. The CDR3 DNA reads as TGCGCCAGCAGCTGGGGTCGGACTAGCGACTCCTACGAGCAGTACATC. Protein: CASSWGRTSDSYEQYI.

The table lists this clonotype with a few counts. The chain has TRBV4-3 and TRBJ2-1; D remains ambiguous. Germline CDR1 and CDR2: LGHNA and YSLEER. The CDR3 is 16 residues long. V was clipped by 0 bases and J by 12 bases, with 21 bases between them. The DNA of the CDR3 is TGCGCCAGCAGCCAAGATGAGCAGGCAGTCATCCTCCGGCAGTTCTTC. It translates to CASSQDEQAVILRQFF.

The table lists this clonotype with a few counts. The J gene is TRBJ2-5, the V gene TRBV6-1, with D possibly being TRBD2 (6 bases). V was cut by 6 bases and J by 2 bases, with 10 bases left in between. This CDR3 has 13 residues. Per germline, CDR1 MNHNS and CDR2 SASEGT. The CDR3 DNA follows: TGTGCCAGCAGCAGGGACTGGCAAGAGACCCAGTACTTC. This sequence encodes CASSRDWQETQYF.

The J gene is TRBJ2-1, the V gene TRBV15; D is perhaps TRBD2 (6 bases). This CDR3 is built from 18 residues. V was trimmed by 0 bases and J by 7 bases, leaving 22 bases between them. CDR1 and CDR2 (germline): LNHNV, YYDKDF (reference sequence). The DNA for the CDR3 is TGTGCCACCAGCAGAGATCAGGGCAGCGGACTAAGGAGGAATGAGCAGTTCTTC. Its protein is CATSRDQGSGLRRNEQFF.

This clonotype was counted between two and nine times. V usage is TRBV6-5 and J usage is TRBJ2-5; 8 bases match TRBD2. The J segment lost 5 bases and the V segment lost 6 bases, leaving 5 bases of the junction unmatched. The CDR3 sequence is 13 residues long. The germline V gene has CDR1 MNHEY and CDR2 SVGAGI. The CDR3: CASSRTSRETQYF. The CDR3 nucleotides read TGTGCCAGCAGCCGGACTAGCCGGGAGACCCAGTACTTC.

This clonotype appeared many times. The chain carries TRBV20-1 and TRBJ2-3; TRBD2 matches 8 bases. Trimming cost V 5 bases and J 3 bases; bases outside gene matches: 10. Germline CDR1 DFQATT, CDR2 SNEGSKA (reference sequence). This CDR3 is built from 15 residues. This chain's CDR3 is CSAPTAGARTDTQYF. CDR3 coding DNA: TGCAGTGCTCCCACAGCGGGAGCAAGAACAGATACGCAGTATTTT.

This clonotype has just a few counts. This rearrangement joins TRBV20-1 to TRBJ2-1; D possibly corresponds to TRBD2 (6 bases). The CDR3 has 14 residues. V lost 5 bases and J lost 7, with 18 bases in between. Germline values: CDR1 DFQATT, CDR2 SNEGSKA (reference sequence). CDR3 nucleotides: TGCAGTGCTTCCCTCCCGCCGGGAGAGAATGAGCAGTTCTTC. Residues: CSASLPPGENEQFF.

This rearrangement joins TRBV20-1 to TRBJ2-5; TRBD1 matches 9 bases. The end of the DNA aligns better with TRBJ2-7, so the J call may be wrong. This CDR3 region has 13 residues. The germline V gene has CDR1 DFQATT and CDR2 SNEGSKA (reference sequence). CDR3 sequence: CSKIRDRVNEQYF. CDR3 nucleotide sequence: TGCAGCAAAATCCGGGACAGGGTTAACGAGCAGTACTTC.